The 28 T cell receptor beta chains given below trace back to one sample, sequenced in a study of blood T cell repertoires in COVID-19. Assay: immunoSEQ multiplex PCR; the TCRdb copy retains only in-frame clones and omits some. This table has more than 95,000 clones, 81% appearing once. Sequenced input: peripheral blood. The receptors stem from a man older than 75 with acute or convalescent COVID-19.

The rearrangement uses TRBV19 and TRBJ2-1, with TRBD1 matching over 7 bases. The trim removed 3 bases at V and 9 bases at J, leaving 8 bases unmatched. Germline V lookup: CDR1 LNHDA, CDR2 SQIVND (reference sequence). The CDR3 covers 14 residues. As DNA, the CDR3 is TGTGCCAGTAGTATTCCCCACAGGGGACCTGAGCAGTTCTTC. This sequence encodes CASSIPHRGPEQFF.

Judged by abundance, this clone is medium-sized. Other DNA sequences in this specimen translate into the identical CDR3. J is TRBJ2-1 and V is TRBV3-1 (or the pseudogene TRBV3-2); 8 positions match TRBD2. Looked up from germline, CDR1 is LGHDT and CDR2 is YNNKEL (reference sequence). The length of the CDR3 is 16 residues. V lost 0 bases to trimming and J lost 2 bases; unmatched junction nucleotides: 3. CDR3 residues: CASSQDLLAAYNEQFF. DNA of the CDR3: TGTGCCAGCAGCCAAGATCTACTAGCGGCCTACAATGAGCAGTTCTTC.

This chain connects TRBV28 to TRBJ2-7; 7 bases line up with TRBD1. This CDR3 contains 14 residues. V lost 7 bases and J lost 3; bases outside the gene matches: 9. Germline values: CDR1 MDHEN, CDR2 SYDVKM. The DNA of the CDR3 is TGTGCCAGCATGATTCGAGACAGGGTCTACGAGCAGTACTTC. Translated, it gives CASMIRDRVYEQYF.

This clone was observed a few times. The chain recombines TRBV18 with TRBJ2-3; 7 bases map to TRBD1. The CDR3 length is 16 residues. Germline trimming cut 2 bases from V and 5 bases from J; bases unmatched to any gene: 10. CDR1 is KGHSH, CDR2 LQKENI, per germline. CDR3 region: CASSPVAQGIVDTQYF. CDR3 nucleotides: TGTGCCAGCTCACCAGTGGCACAGGGGATAGTAGATACGCAGTATTTT.

The chain has TRBV10-3 and TRBJ1-2; 12 bases are a match to TRBD1. The length of the CDR3 is 17 residues. With V trimmed by 4 bases and J by 8 bases, 14 bases remained unmatched. CDR1 and CDR2 (germline): ENHRY, SYGVKD. As DNA, the CDR3 is TGTGCCATCAGTGTTGCCGGGACAGGGGGCGCCGGGGGCGGCTACACCTTC. Translation gives CAISVAGTGGAGGGYTF.

V gene TRBV24-1 combines with J gene TRBJ2-3; a possible D gene is TRBD2 (6 bases). The V and J ends lost 6 bases and 5 bases respectively, with 17 bases between them. The CDR3 sequence is 15 residues long. Germline V gene data show CDR1 as KGHDR and CDR2 as SFDVKD. The CDR3, as DNA: TGTGCCACCAGTAACGTACGCTCAGCGGGAGATACGCAGTATTTT. Translated, it gives CATSNVRSAGDTQYF.

As for this clone: The sample contains more than one DNA sequence encoding this CDR3. The chain employs TRBV5-1 and TRBJ2-1; D possibly corresponds to TRBD2 (6 bases). The germline gives CDR1 SGHRS, CDR2 YFSETQ. CDR3 length: 15 residues. V lost 1 base and J 8 bases, leaving 16 bases between the germline ends. CDR3 sequence (DNA): TGCGCCAGCAGCTTGACGGGGACGGGGGTCGATGAGCAGTTCTTC. Protein sequence: CASSLTGTGVDEQFF. The variable domain in full, with the rest retrieved from reference TRBV5-1 and TRBJ2-1, is KAGVTQTPRYLIKTRGQQVTLSCSPISGHRSVSWYQQTPGQGLQFLFEYFSETQRNKGNFPGRFSGRQFSNSRSEMNVSTLELGDSALYLCASSLTGTGVDEQFFGPGTRLTVL.

This chain links TRBV5-8 with TRBJ1-4; maybe TRBD1 (6 bases). The V gene's germline CDR1 is SGHTS and CDR2 YDEGEE. The CDR3 spans 14 residues. V was trimmed by 0 bases and J by 5 bases, leaving 8 bases between them. The chain's CDR3 is CASSLGRGNEKLFF. Here the CDR3 DNA reads TGTGCCAGCAGCTTGGGAAGGGGGAATGAAAAACTGTTTTTT.

J is TRBJ1-1 and V is TRBV28; no clear D gene. The CDR3 is made up of 13 amino acids. Trimming left V 2 bases short and J 8 bases short, with 12 bases between. Germline lookup yields CDR1 MDHEN and CDR2 SYDVKM. The CDR3 loop reads CASSLRGVIEAFF. Here the CDR3 DNA reads TGTGCCAGCAGTTTACGCGGCGTAATAGAAGCTTTCTTT. Drawing the rest from reference TRBV28 and TRBJ1-1, the complete variable domain is DVKVTQSSRYLVKRTGEKVFLECVQDMDHENMFWYRQDPGLGLRLIYFSYDVKMKEKGDIPEGYSVSREKKERFSLILESASTNQTSMYLCASSLRGVIEAFFGQGTRLTVV.

Only one count was recorded for this clone. The chain couples TRBV28 to TRBJ1-2, with a possible D match to TRBD1 (5 bases). Trimming took 6 bases from V and 8 from J, leaving 22 bases between them. CDR1 MDHEN and CDR2 SYDVKM come from the germline V gene. This CDR3 region has 15 residues. The CDR3 sequence is CASSPFISGTKGYTF. The CDR3 nucleotides are TGTGCCAGCAGCCCCTTTATCTCAGGGACTAAAGGCTACACCTTC.

The V call is TRBV20-1, the J call TRBJ2-1, with D possibly matching TRBD2 (5 bases). Between the trimmed V and J ends, which lost 5 bases and 7 bases, there was a span of 9 bases. The CDR3 covers 11 residues. Looked up from germline, CDR1 is DFQATT and CDR2 is SNEGSKA (reference sequence). The CDR3 spells CSAGRRNEQFF. The CDR3 DNA reads as TGCAGTGCTGGTCGGAGGAATGAGCAGTTCTTC.

This clone was seen only once. The chain combines TRBV19 with TRBJ1-2; 10 bases are shared with TRBD1. The CDR3 consists of 15 residues. The V segment lost 5 bases and the J segment 7 bases; nucleotides outside the gene matches: 10. Germline CDR1 reads LNHDA; CDR2 reads SQIVND (reference sequence). CDR3: CASSPRQGARRGYTF. In nucleotides, the CDR3 is TGTGCCAGTAGTCCACGACAGGGGGCACGACGTGGCTACACCTTC.

The chain has TRBV14 and TRBJ2-5; 12 nucleotides line up with TRBD2. Trimming cost V 3 bases and J 2 bases; bases outside gene matches: 13. Germline V gene lookup returns CDR1 SGHDN and CDR2 FVKESK. The CDR3 sequence is 19 residues long. The CDR3 DNA sequence: TGTGCCAGCAGCCAGGACAGACTAGCGGGAGCCACGGGACAAGAGACCCAGTACTTC. It is translated as CASSQDRLAGATGQETQYF.

The V and J genes are TRBV5-6 and TRBJ2-1; 8 bases are a match to TRBD2. CDR1 and CDR2 from the germline V gene are SGHDT and YYEEEE. Losses at the gene ends were 0 bases for V and 3 bases for J; bases not matched to a gene: 11. The CDR3 is 18 residues long. The CDR3 here is CASSLGVRIAGFYNEQFF. In nucleotides, the CDR3 is TGTGCCAGCAGCTTGGGTGTCAGAATAGCGGGATTCTACAATGAGCAGTTCTTC.

The rearrangement joins TRBV29-1 to TRBJ1-1, with a weak D call TRBD1 (6 bases). The CDR3 length is 14 residues. Deletions cut 7 bases from V and 4 bases from J, with 19 bases between. Per germline, CDR1 SQVTM and CDR2 ANQGSEA. For the CDR3, the DNA is TGCAGCGCCATACTCCGACAGGTCTCCACTGAAGCTTTCTTT. This gives the protein CSAILRQVSTEAFF.

The chain recombines TRBV29-1 with TRBJ1-1, with 9 nucleotides matching TRBD1. The V and J ends lost 3 bases and 11 bases, in that order; junction bases with no gene match: 10. Germline V CDR1 and CDR2: SQVTM, ANQGSEA. The CDR3 runs 13 residues. DNA for the CDR3: TGCAGCGTTGAGAGGGGACAGGGCCTTCCGGCTTTCTTT. It yields the protein CSVERGQGLPAFF.

J is TRBJ2-5 and V is TRBV7-2; the match to TRBD1 covers 7 bases. This CDR3 is built from 16 residues. V was clipped by 3 bases and J by 1 base; unmatched bases: 8. The V gene's germline CDR1 is SGHTA and CDR2 FQGNSA. The CDR3 loop is CASSFWTGLPQETQYF. In DNA, the CDR3 is TGTGCCAGCAGCTTTTGGACAGGTTTACCCCAAGAGACCCAGTACTTC.

The CDR3 nucleotides read TGTGCCAGCAGCCACCAAAGGACTAGCGGCTCCTACAATGAGCAGTTCTTC. It codes for CASSHQRTSGSYNEQFF. The rearrangement links TRBV14 to TRBJ2-1, with 10 bases fitting TRBD2. This CDR3 region has 17 residues. J lost 0 bases, V lost 3 bases, and 5 bases had no gene match. Germline V gene data show CDR1 as SGHDN and CDR2 as FVKESK.

The genes are TRBV19 and TRBJ1-2, with D unresolved. Trimming removed 1 base from V and 5 bases from J, with 14 bases in between. Germline loops: CDR1 LNHDA, CDR2 SQIVND (reference sequence). The CDR3 is 15 amino acids. The CDR3 reads CASSIGLNRVYGYTF. The CDR3 DNA follows: TGTGCCAGTAGTATAGGTCTCAACAGAGTATATGGCTACACCTTC.

The J gene is TRBJ1-5, the V gene TRBV9, with TRBD1 as a possible D gene (5 bases). Germline loops: CDR1 SGDLS, CDR2 YYNGEE. V was shortened by 0 bases and J by 7 bases, with 8 bases between the two germline ends. The CDR3 consists of 13 residues. As DNA, the CDR3 is TGTGCCAGCAGCGTAGGTTGGGGCCAGCCCCAGCATTTT. Translation gives CASSVGWGQPQHF.

The gene calls are TRBV27 and TRBJ2-1, with 7 bases lining up with TRBD1. Germline-derived CDR1 and CDR2 are MNHEY and SMNVEV (reference sequence). The CDR3 is 14 amino acids. V gave up 5 bases and J gave up 10 bases; unmatched junction bases: 11. CDR3 in amino acids: CASSGNRGRREQFF. CDR3 DNA: TGTGCCAGCAGTGGGAATAGGGGGCGCCGGGAGCAGTTCTTC.

The chain combines TRBV10-3 with TRBJ2-7, with a weak D call TRBD2 (5 bases). The CDR3 loop spans 15 amino acids. V lost 0 bases to trimming and J lost 0 bases, with 9 bases between them. Germline CDR1 reads ENHRY; CDR2 reads SYGVKD. CDR3 sequence reads: CAISESPADSYEQYF. The CDR3 nucleotides are TGTGCCATCAGTGAGTCTCCAGCGGACTCCTACGAGCAGTACTTC.

This clone was counted only a few times. The chain combines TRBV7-2 with TRBJ1-2, with D uncertain. The germline CDR1 and CDR2 sequences are SGHTA and FQGNSA. This CDR3 region has 14 residues. Trimming removed 2 bases at V and 1 base at J, with 8 bases between. CDR3 sequence reads: CASSLNSINYGYTF. In DNA form, the CDR3 reads TGTGCCAGCAGCTTAAACAGTATTAACTATGGCTACACCTTC.

The chain uses TRBV11-3 and TRBJ2-6; the D gene is possibly TRBD1 (5 bases). CDR3 length: 17 amino acids. Germline V gene sequence: CDR1 SGHNT, CDR2 YENEEA. V was cut by 1 base and J by 2 bases, with 12 bases left in between. The CDR3 spells CASSLASAGPGANVLTF. The CDR3 coding sequence is TGTGCCAGCAGCTTAGCCAGTGCAGGGCCTGGGGCCAACGTCCTGACTTTC.

The chain employs TRBV7-9 and TRBJ1-2; TRBD1 aligns across 12 bases. After removal of 5 bases from V and 4 bases from J, the junction contained 5 bases not matched to a gene. The CDR3 contains 15 residues. The germline V gene has CDR1 SEHNR and CDR2 FQNEAQ (reference sequence). Here the CDR3 reads CASSPGTGGFYGYTF. As DNA, the CDR3 is TGTGCCAGCAGCCCTGGGACAGGGGGCTTCTATGGCTACACCTTC. Drawing the rest from reference TRBV7-9 and TRBJ1-2, the complete variable domain is DTGVSQNPRHKITKRGQNVTFRCDPISEHNRLYWYRQTLGQGPEFLTYFQNEAQLEKSRLLSDRFSAERPKGSFSTLEIQRTEQGDSAMYLCASSPGTGGFYGYTFGSGTRLTVV.

This chain connects TRBV14 to TRBJ1-2, with 8 bases that match TRBD1. V dropped 6 bases and J dropped 4; count of bases not matched to a gene: 4. The CDR3 length is 13 residues. Germline V gene lookup returns CDR1 SGHDN and CDR2 FVKESK. The CDR3 nucleotides are TGTGCCAGCAGGCGGACAGGGTTCTATGGCTACACCTTC. It is translated as CASRRTGFYGYTF.

The chain is built from TRBV30 and TRBJ1-5, with TRBD1 identical over 8 bases. With V trimmed by 6 bases and J by 2 bases, 9 bases remained unmatched. Germline V gene sequence: CDR1 GTSNPN, CDR2 SVGIG (reference sequence). The CDR3 length is 15 residues. In nucleotides, the CDR3 is TGTGCCTGCGGACAGGGTCATTTGGGCAATCAGCCCCAGCATTTT. Its translation is CACGQGHLGNQPQHF.

Remarks on this clone: Its ends do not fully match the called genes, so a read error is possible. The chain is built from TRBV6-2 or TRBV6-3 and TRBJ2-7; D ambiguous. Germline CDR1 is MNHEY and CDR2 is SVGEGT. The CDR3 is 14 residues long. Here the CDR3 reads CASSYYRTSDEQYF. Here the CDR3 DNA reads TGTGCCAGCAGTTATTACAGAACCTCCGACGAGCAGTACTTC.